This TCR beta chain was sequenced during a study of cytomegalovirus exposure and HLA in healthy donors. The wider study: Unique TCRs numbering approximately 80 million, obtained from HLA-typed donors, made up an early data release.

CDR1 is SGHNT, CDR2 YYREEE, per germline (reference sequence). V lost 2 bases to trimming and J lost 7 bases, with 13 bases between them. There are 14 residues in the CDR3. On this clone: What it binds is unknown.

General study results and limits: While the bulk of TCR sequences proved rare, some public TCRs turned up in many donors. Highly shared variants forming one cluster were likely a sequencing artifact.

The PCR ran on 60 Vbeta and 13 Jbeta primers. TCRdb's copy holds only in-frame clones and misses some; the assay was immunoSEQ multiplex PCR. The sample contains about 160,000 clones, 60% to 80% of which appear only once. Sequencing input: PBMCs. The chain couples TRBV5-4 to TRBJ2-1; TRBD1 might be the D (5 bases). This TCR was recovered from a man in his fifties or sixties in good health and CMV-seronegative. The CDR3 DNA is TGTGCCAGCAGCTTATCAGGGAACGGGAATGAGCAGTTCTTC. Translated: CASSLSGNGNEQFF.